These 20 T cell receptor beta chains were sequenced from one sample in a study of graft-versus-host responses after intestinal transplantation (dated by TCRdb to about 2021). The library was generated by the immunoSEQ multiplex PCR assay. Drawn from immuneACCESS, this table holds only the in-frame rearrangements with V and J called that TCRdb kept. Clones are partly lost; checked studies trace under half to an unresolved V gene and leave the rest unexplained. The sample includes 35,000 to 50,000 clones, with roughly 96% observed a single time. Less than 0.25% of the sample is taken by the ten largest. According to the study, the label for this sample's time point signals: cells obtained before transplantation from donor or recipient. The antigens these receptors bind are not known. This sample comprised unstimulated CD8+ T cells sorted from spleen or lymph node cells, obtained before transplant. These receptors were collected from a human donor who was the organ donor for an intestinal transplant.

This chain connects TRBV7-9 to TRBJ2-7, with a tentative D call TRBD2 (5 bases). Per the germline V gene, CDR1 is SEHNR and CDR2 is FQNEAQ (reference sequence). The CDR3 is made up of 13 amino acids. Trimming removed 4 bases at V and 1 base at J, with 8 bases between. CDR3 sequence: CASSYPGSYEQYF. The CDR3 DNA follows: TGTGCCAGCAGCTACCCGGGGTCCTACGAGCAGTACTTC.

This clone was found once. DNA of the CDR3: TGTGCCAGTAGTATGTCCCCGAACACTGAAGCTTTCTTT. This translates into CASSMSPNTEAFF. The chain is built from TRBV19 and TRBJ1-1; no reliable D call. V lost 3 bases, J lost 1 base, and 6 bases lay in between. CDR3 length equals 13 residues. Germline V gene sequence: CDR1 LNHDA, CDR2 SQIVND (reference sequence).

The rearrangement joins TRBV5-1 to TRBJ2-1; 11 bases match TRBD2. The germline gives CDR1 SGHRS, CDR2 YFSETQ. The CDR3 spans 20 residues. V lost 0 bases, J lost 2 bases, and 13 bases stayed unmatched. The CDR3 region has the DNA TGCGCCAGCAGCTTGGGGGTGGAAGGTAGCGGGGGGGCCGCCTACAATGAGCAGTTCTTC. This gives the protein CASSLGVEGSGGAAYNEQFF.

The chain couples TRBV30 to TRBJ2-5; D uncertain. The CDR3 loop spans 15 amino acids. Between the trimmed V and J ends, which lost 0 bases and 5 bases, there was a span of 16 bases. Germline loops: CDR1 GTSNPN, CDR2 SVGIG (reference sequence). CDR3 sequence: CAWSVGKGGWETQYF. The CDR3 DNA sequence: TGTGCCTGGAGTGTGGGGAAGGGTGGGTGGGAGACCCAGTACTTC.

The chain employs TRBV27 and TRBJ1-2; D uncertain. This CDR3 region has 15 residues. The V gene lost 5 bases and the J gene lost 6 bases, with 19 bases spanning the gap. Per germline, CDR1 MNHEY and CDR2 SMNVEV (reference sequence). CDR3 nucleotides: TGTGCCAGCAGTCTAAAGGTGCAGACGGGGAATGGCTACACCTTC. Encoded protein: CASSLKVQTGNGYTF.

The chain has TRBV4-3 and TRBJ2-3, with D possibly being TRBD1 (6 bases). The CDR3 sequence is 15 residues long. Germline-derived CDR1 and CDR2 are LGHNA and YSLEER. Trimming left V 1 base short and J 1 base short, with 9 bases between. CDR3 loop: CASSQVAGGTDTQYF. CDR3 bases: TGCGCCAGCAGCCAAGTGGCAGGGGGCACAGATACGCAGTATTTT.

This clone was picked up one time. V gene TRBV14 combines with J gene TRBJ2-3; D remains ambiguous. V lost 3 bases and J 7 bases, leaving 8 bases between the germline ends. The CDR3 extends over 12 amino acids. The germline V gene encodes CDR1 SGHDN and CDR2 FVKESK. This CDR3 is CASSHQHHTQYF. The CDR3 nucleotides are TGTGCCAGCAGCCATCAACACCATACGCAGTATTTT.

The J gene is TRBJ2-4, the V gene TRBV7-9, with 8 bases that match TRBD1. V dropped 2 bases and J dropped 0; count of bases not matched to a gene: 6. CDR3 length equals 17 residues. Germline loops: CDR1 SEHNR, CDR2 FQNEAQ (reference sequence). CDR3 DNA sequence: TGTGCCAGCAGCTTAATCGGACAGGGCCGAGCCAAAAACATTCAGTACTTC. Its protein product is CASSLIGQGRAKNIQYF. Using reference TRBV7-9 and TRBJ2-4 for the parts outside the CDR3, the full variable domain is DTGVSQNPRHKITKRGQNVTFRCDPISEHNRLYWYRQTLGQGPEFLTYFQNEAQLEKSRLLSDRFSAERPKGSFSTLEIQRTEQGDSAMYLCASSLIGQGRAKNIQYFGAGTRLSVL.

The chain is built from TRBV28 and TRBJ2-7; TRBD2 aligns across 7 bases. Germline CDR1 MDHEN, CDR2 SYDVKM. V lost 3 bases to trimming and J lost 1 base; unmatched junction nucleotides: 3. The CDR3 consists of 14 residues. Here the CDR3 DNA reads TGTGCCAGCAGTTTCCGCGGGGGTTCCTACGAGCAGTACTTC. Translating it yields CASSFRGGSYEQYF.

The chain has TRBV27 and TRBJ2-2; 7 nucleotides match TRBD1. CDR1 MNHEY and CDR2 SMNVEV come from the germline V gene (reference sequence). The J segment lost 5 bases and the V segment lost 8 bases, leaving 8 bases of the junction unmatched. This CDR3 region has 14 residues. The CDR3 here is CASSWGRGTGELFF. CDR3 nucleotide sequence: TGTGCCAGCTCTTGGGGCAGGGGGACCGGGGAGCTGTTTTTT.

This clone was detected once. This chain joins TRBV28 and TRBJ2-7; 7 bases match TRBD1. After removal of 6 bases from V and 0 bases from J, the junction contained 2 bases not matched to a gene. Germline V gene lookup returns CDR1 MDHEN and CDR2 SYDVKM. The CDR3 length is 13 residues. The CDR3 DNA is TGTGCCAGCAGGGGGACAGTCTCCTACGAGCAGTACTTC. Protein sequence: CASRGTVSYEQYF.

V gene TRBV21-1 combines with J gene TRBJ2-1. TRBV21-1 is shown as a pseudogene. The CDR3 covers 17 residues. The CDR3 region has the DNA TGTGCCAGCAGCGCCACGGGGGCCGAGTACTCCTACAATGAGCAGTTCTTC. It yields the protein CASSATGAEYSYNEQFF.

This rearrangement joins TRBV10-3 to TRBJ2-3, with 7 bases aligning to TRBD2. CDR3 length: 19 amino acids. Trimming at V came to 0 bases and at J to 2 bases, leaving 14 bases not matched to a gene. Germline assignment: CDR1 ENHRY and CDR2 SYGVKD. CDR3 protein: CAISESLVAGLIDTDTQYF. DNA for the CDR3: TGTGCCATCAGTGAGTCTCTGGTAGCGGGTCTCATAGACACAGATACGCAGTATTTT.

V and J are TRBV7-2 and TRBJ2-7; no clear D. CDR3 length: 14 residues. V dropped 8 bases and J dropped 0 bases, with 14 bases sitting between them. Per germline, CDR1 SGHTA and CDR2 FQGNSA. The CDR3, as DNA: TGTGCCAGCGTTAGGGTCGGCAGCTCCTACGAGCAGTACTTC. It codes for CASVRVGSSYEQYF.

Points on this clone: One end of the junction varies from germline; a read error may be responsible. The chain employs TRBV5-6 and TRBJ2-5; 7 bases align to TRBD1. In germline, CDR1 is SGHDT, CDR2 YYEEEE. The CDR3 is 16 amino acids. The CDR3 nucleotides are TGTGCCAGCAGCTTGGTGGGGGACAGTGGCCAAGGGACCCAGTACTTC. Protein: CASSLVGDSGQGTQYF.

The rearrangement links TRBV4-1 to TRBJ1-1; D remains ambiguous. The V and J ends lost 2 bases and 5 bases respectively, with 3 bases between them. Germline CDR1 and CDR2: MGHRA and YSYEKL. This CDR3 spans 11 amino acids. The CDR3 loop is CASSQNTEAFF. Here the CDR3 DNA reads TGCGCCAGCAGCCAAAATACTGAAGCTTTCTTT.

The rearrangement uses TRBV19 and TRBJ2-7; 8 nucleotides line up with TRBD1. Germline CDR1 reads LNHDA; CDR2 reads SQIVND (reference sequence). The CDR3 length is 14 residues. V shed 3 bases and J 4 bases; nucleotides not matched to a gene: 5. In DNA, the CDR3 is TGTGCCAGTAGTATGGGGCAGGGGGCATACGAGCAGTACTTC. As protein: CASSMGQGAYEQYF.

This sequence joins TRBV9 and TRBJ2-3; D might be TRBD2 (6 bases). This CDR3 contains 15 residues. V lost 3 bases to trimming and J lost 2 bases, with 13 bases between them. The germline V gene has CDR1 SGDLS and CDR2 YYNGEE. In nucleotides, the CDR3 is TGTGCCAGCAGCGGGCGGGACTCCTACACAGATACGCAGTATTTT. Translated: CASSGRDSYTDTQYF.

The chain recombines TRBV2 with TRBJ1-6, with 8 bases lining up with TRBD1. With 3 bases clipped from V and 8 bases from J, the junction kept 9 bases outside the gene matches. Germline V gene data show CDR1 as SNHLY and CDR2 as FYNNEI. CDR3 length: 16 amino acids. CDR3 bases: TGTGCCAGCAGTGATCGTGGGGGACAGGCCTATTCACCCCTCCACTTT. Its protein is CASSDRGGQAYSPLHF.

The V call is TRBV5-3, the J call TRBJ1-1, with D unresolved. TRBV5-3 is classed as an ORF, of uncertain function. The CDR3 contains 14 residues. V lost 0 bases to trimming and J lost 3 bases, with 9 bases between them. This CDR3 reads CARSLGGGDTEAFF. CDR3 nucleotide sequence: TGTGCCAGAAGCTTGGGGGGAGGTGACACTGAAGCTTTCTTT.